This TCR beta chain was identified in a study of tumor-infiltrating lymphocytes in primary liver carcinoma. Without any cell sorting, roughly 20-32 mg of bulk tissue yielded co-extracted RNA and DNA. Through surgical resection, the patients' primary liver carcinoma was treated. TCR beta cDNA came from approximately 540 ng total RNA, primed with a constant-region primer. Three nested multiplex PCR rounds, a slightly modified ARM-PCR, produced the libraries for TCR beta. It was with TRBV1-TRBV30 forward primers and a C-beta reverse primer that the first two PCR rounds were run, at about 9 cycles each. TCRdb recomputed calls from the multiplex PCR reads with MiXCR, one row per CDR3 protein. This table has about 100,000 distinct CDR3 sequences, under 70% appearing once. Between the trimmed V and J ends, which lost 3 bases and 2 bases, there was a span of 11 bases. Germline V gene lookup returns CDR1 MDHEN and CDR2 SYDVKM. The CDR3 spans 15 residues.

Study-level results: For tumor-adjacent and tumor-blood pairs, overlap was less than that seen for tumor region pairs. Tumor samples exhibited a significantly greater top-250-clone fraction than blood samples (p = 0.039).

In its sample, this clonotype was seen a few times. The target antigen is unknown. Sequencing was carried out using liver tumor tissue from sampling region 2. Subset indicated: tumor region T2, inferior pole. The TCR was taken from a woman in her sixties or seventies with primary liver carcinoma and hepatitis B virus infection. The rearrangement uses TRBV28 and TRBJ2-4; D not certain. The CDR3 region is CASSFTGGTKNIQYF. For the CDR3, the DNA is TGTGCCAGCAGTTTTACTGGCGGAACCAAAAACATTCAGTACTTC.